This T cell receptor (beta chain) was profiled in a study of shared clonotypes between healthy human individuals. Whole-study results and caveats: Sampling covered blood only; tissue repertoires likely differ.

Comment on this clone: The antigen remains unidentified.

CDR3 size: 11 residues. V was cut by 3 bases and J by 13 bases, with 12 bases left in between. Germline V gene data show CDR1 as SQVTM and CDR2 as ANQGSEA. Naive CD8 cells lacked CD45RO, underwent positive selection for CCR7 and left out terminally differentiated effector memory CD45RA+ cells. Every contributor of samples was a Caucasian grown-up residing in Nashville, Tennessee. At the deep level, the assay was run. Measured with immunoSEQ multiplex PCR; TCRdb has only the in-frame clones, and not every one. The sample has about 800,000 clones, roughly 96% seen once; the top ten hold less than 0.3%. The chain recombines TRBV29-1 with TRBJ2-2; a weak D match, TRBD2 (5 bases). The sequence was obtained from a man aged 25 to 45 in good health. The sequenced sample was naive CD8+ T cells sorted from blood. The CDR3 loop is CSVEGVLGLFF. In DNA form, the CDR3 reads TGCAGCGTTGAGGGAGTCCTGGGGCTGTTTTTT.